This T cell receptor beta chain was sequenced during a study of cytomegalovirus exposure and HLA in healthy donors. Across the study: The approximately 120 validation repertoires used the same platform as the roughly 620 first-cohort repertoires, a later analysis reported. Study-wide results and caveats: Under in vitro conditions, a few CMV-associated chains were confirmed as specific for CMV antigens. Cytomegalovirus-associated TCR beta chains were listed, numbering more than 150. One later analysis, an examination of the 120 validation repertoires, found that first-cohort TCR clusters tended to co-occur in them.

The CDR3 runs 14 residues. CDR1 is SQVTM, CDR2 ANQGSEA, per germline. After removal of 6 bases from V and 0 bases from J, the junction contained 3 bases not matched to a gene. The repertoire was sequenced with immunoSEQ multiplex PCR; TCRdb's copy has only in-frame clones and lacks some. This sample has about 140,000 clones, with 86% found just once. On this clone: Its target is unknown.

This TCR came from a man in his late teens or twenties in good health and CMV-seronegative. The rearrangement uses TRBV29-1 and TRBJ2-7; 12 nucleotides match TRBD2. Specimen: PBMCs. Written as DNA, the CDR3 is TGCAGCGTCAGACTAGCGGGAGACTCCTACGAGCAGTACTTC. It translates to CSVRLAGDSYEQYF.